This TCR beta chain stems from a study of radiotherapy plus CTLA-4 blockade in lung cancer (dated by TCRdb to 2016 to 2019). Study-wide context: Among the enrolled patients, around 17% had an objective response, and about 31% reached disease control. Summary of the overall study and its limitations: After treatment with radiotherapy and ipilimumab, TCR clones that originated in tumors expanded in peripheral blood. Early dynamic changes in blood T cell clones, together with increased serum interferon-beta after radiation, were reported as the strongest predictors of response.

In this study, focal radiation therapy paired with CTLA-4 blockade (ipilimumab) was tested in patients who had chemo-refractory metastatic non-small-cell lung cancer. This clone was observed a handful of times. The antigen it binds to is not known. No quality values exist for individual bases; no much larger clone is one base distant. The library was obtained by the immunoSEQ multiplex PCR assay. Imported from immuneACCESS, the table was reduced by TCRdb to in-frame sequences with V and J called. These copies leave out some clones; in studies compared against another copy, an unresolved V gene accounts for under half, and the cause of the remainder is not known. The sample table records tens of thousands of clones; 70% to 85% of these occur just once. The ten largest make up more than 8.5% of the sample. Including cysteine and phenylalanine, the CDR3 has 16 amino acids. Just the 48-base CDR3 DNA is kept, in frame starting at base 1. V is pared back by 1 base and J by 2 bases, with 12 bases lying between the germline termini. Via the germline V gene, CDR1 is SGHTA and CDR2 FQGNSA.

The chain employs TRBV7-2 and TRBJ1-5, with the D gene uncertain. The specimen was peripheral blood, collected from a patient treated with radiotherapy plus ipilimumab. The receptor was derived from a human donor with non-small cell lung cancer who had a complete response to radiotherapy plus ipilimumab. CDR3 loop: CASSLVAGLGNQPQHF. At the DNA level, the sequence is TGTGCCAGCAGCTTAGTAGCCGGGTTGGGCAATCAGCCCCAGCATTTT.